The entry below gives a single T cell receptor (beta chain) sequence along with its context. This sample stems from a study of glioma-infiltrating T cells after dendritic cell vaccination. Germline assignment: CDR1 SNHLY and CDR2 FYNNEI. The CDR3 spans 14 residues. J gave up 7 bases and V 3 bases, and 3 bases lay outside the gene matches. The assay was immunoSEQ multiplex PCR, and TCRdb's table has in-frame clones only and misses some. The sample yields about 82,000 clones, approximately 90% seen once. The sequence was collected from a human donor with glioblastoma. This chain connects TRBV2 to TRBJ2-1; TRBD1 agrees at 10 bases. The specimen was blood, collected before dendritic cell vaccination. Here the CDR3 DNA reads TGTGCCAGCAGTGAGGACAGGGGGGAGAATGAGCAGTTCTTC. Its protein is CASSEDRGENEQFF. Full variable domain (remainder filled in from reference TRBV2 and TRBJ2-1): EPEVTQTPSHQVTQMGQEVILRCVPISNHLYFYWYRQILGQKVEFLVSFYNNEISEKSEIFDDQFSVERPDGSNFTLKIRSTKLEDSAMYFCASSEDRGENEQFFGPGTRLTVL.